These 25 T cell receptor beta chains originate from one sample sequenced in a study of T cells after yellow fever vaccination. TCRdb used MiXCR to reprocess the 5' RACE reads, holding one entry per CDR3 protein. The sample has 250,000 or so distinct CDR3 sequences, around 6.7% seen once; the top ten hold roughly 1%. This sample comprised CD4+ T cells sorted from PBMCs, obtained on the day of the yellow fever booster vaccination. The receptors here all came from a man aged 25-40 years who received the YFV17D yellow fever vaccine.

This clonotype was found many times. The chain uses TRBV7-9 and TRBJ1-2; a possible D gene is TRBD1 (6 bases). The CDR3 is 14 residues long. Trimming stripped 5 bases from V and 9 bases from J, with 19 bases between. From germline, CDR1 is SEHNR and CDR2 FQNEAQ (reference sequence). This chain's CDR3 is CASSGRQVGFSYTF. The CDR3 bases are TGTGCCAGCAGCGGCCGACAGGTTGGGTTTAGCTACACCTTC. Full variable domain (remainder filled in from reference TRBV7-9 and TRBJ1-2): DTGVSQNPRHKITKRGQNVTFRCDPISEHNRLYWYRQTLGQGPEFLTYFQNEAQLEKSRLLSDRFSAERPKGSFSTLEIQRTEQGDSAMYLCASSGRQVGFSYTFGSGTRLTVV.

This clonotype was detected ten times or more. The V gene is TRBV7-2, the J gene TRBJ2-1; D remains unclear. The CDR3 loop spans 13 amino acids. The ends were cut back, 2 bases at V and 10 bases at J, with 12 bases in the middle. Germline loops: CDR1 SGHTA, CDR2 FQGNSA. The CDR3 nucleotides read TGTGCCAGCAGCTTATTAGAGGTGCGAGAGCAGTTCTTC. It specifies CASSLLEVREQFF.

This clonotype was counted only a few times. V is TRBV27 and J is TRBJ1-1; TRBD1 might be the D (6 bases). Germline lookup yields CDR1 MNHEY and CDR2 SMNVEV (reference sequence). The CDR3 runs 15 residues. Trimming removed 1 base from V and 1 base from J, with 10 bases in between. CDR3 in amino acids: CASSLLGAQNTEAFF. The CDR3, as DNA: TGTGCCAGCAGTTTATTGGGGGCCCAGAACACTGAAGCTTTCTTT.

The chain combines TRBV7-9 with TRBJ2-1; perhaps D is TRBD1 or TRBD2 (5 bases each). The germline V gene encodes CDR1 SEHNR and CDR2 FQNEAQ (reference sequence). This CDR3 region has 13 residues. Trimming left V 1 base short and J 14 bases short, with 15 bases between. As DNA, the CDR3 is TGTGCCAGCAGCTTAGATAGCGAAAGGGGCGAGTTCTTC. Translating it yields CASSLDSERGEFF. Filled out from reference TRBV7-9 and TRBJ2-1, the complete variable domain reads DTGVSQNPRHKITKRGQNVTFRCDPISEHNRLYWYRQTLGQGPEFLTYFQNEAQLEKSRLLSDRFSAERPKGSFSTLEIQRTEQGDSAMYLCASSLDSERGEFFGPGTRLTVL.

DNA of the CDR3: TGTGCCAGCCTTGGGGGACTAGCGGGAGTCGATGAGCAGTTCTTC. This codes for CASLGGLAGVDEQFF. The rearrangement links TRBV12-3 or TRBV12-4 to TRBJ2-1; 14 nucleotides line up with TRBD2. The CDR3 spans 15 residues. The junction had 8 bases not matched to a gene; V was cut back by 8 bases and J by 8 bases.

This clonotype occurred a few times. The CDR3, as DNA: TGCAGTGCTAGCGTTAGCGGGAGTATGTACCAAGAGACCCAGTACTTC. The encoded protein is CSASVSGSMYQETQYF. The genes are TRBV20-1 and TRBJ2-5, with 9 bases matching TRBD2. J lost 0 bases, V lost 3 bases, and 8 bases had no gene match. This CDR3 comprises 16 residues. CDR1 is DFQATT and CDR2 is SNEGSKA in the germline V gene (reference sequence).

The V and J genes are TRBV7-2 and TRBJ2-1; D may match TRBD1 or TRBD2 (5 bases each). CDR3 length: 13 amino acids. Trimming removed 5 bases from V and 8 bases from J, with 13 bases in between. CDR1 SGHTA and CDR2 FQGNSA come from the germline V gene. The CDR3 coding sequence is TGTGCCAGCAGCCAACCCATGGGGGATGAGCAGTTCTTC. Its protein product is CASSQPMGDEQFF.

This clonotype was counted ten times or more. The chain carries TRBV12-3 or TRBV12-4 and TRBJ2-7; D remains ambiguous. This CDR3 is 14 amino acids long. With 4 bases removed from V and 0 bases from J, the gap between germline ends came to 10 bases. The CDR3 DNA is TGTGCCAGCAGTTCGTGGACGGGCTCCTACGAGCAGTACTTC. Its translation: CASSSWTGSYEQYF.

CDR3 in DNA: TGTGCCAGCAGCTCCAGGGGGTCTGGAAACACCATATATTTT. This translates into CASSSRGSGNTIYF. The chain combines TRBV12-3 or TRBV12-4 with TRBJ1-3, with 7 bases that match TRBD1. The CDR3 covers 14 residues. Unmatched junction bases numbered 3, after V lost 6 bases and J lost 1 base.

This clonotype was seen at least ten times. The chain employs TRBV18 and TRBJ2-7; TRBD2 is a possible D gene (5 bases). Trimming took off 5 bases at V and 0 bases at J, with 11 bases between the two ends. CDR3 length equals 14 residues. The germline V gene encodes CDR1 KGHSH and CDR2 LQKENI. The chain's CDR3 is CASSATGSSYEQYF. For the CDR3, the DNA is TGTGCCAGCTCAGCGACGGGAAGCTCCTACGAGCAGTACTTC.

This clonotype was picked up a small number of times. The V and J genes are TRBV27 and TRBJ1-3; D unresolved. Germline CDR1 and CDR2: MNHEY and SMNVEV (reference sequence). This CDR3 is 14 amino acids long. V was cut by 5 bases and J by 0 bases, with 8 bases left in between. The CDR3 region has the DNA TGTGCCAGCAGTCCCCAAAACTCTGGAAACACCATATATTTT. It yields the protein CASSPQNSGNTIYF.

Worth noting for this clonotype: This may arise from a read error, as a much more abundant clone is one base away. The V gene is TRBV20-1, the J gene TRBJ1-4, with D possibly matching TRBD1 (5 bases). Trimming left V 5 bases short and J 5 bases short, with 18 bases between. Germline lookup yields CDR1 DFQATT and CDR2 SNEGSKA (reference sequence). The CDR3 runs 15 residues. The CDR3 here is CSAHPRGWPNEKLFF. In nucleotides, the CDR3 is TGCAGTGCTCATCCGAGGGGCTGGCCGAATGAAAAACTGTTTTTT.

The DNA for the CDR3 is TGCAGTGCTAGAGACCCCGGTGGGCGGAGGAGCTCCTACAATGAGCAGTTCTTC. Encoded protein: CSARDPGGRRSSYNEQFF. V is TRBV20-1 and J is TRBJ2-1; possible D gene TRBD2, 5 bases. The CDR3 extends over 18 amino acids. Deletions cut 0 bases from V and 0 bases from J, with 18 bases between. From germline, CDR1 is DFQATT and CDR2 SNEGSKA (reference sequence).

The CDR3 nucleotides read TGTGCCAGCAGCTTAACGTCAGGGGCTGGCACAGATACGCAGTATTTT. Translated, it gives CASSLTSGAGTDTQYF. The chain recombines TRBV7-3 with TRBJ2-3; TRBD1 might be the D (6 bases). The CDR3 sequence is 16 residues long. Between the trimmed V and J ends, which lost 0 bases and 1 base, there was a span of 11 bases. Germline V gives CDR1 SGHTA, CDR2 FQGTGA. The variable domain in full, completed from reference TRBV7-3 and TRBJ2-3, reads GAGVSQTPSNKVTEKGKYVELRCDPISGHTALYWYRQSLGQGPEFLIYFQGTGAADDSGLPNDRFFAVRPEGSVSTLKIQRTERGDSAVYLCASSLTSGAGTDTQYFGPGTRLTVL.

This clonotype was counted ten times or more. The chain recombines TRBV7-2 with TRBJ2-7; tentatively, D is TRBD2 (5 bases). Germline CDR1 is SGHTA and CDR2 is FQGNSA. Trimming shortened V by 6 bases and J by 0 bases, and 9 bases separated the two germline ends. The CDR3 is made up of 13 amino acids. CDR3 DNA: TGTGCCAGCAGTCTCGGGATCTCCTACGAGCAGTACTTC. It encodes CASSLGISYEQYF. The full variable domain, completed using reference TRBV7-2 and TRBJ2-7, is GAGVSQSPSNKVTEKGKDVELRCDPISGHTALYWYRQSLGQGLEFLIYFQGNSAPDKSGLPSDRFSAERTGGSVSTLTIQRTQQEDSAVYLCASSLGISYEQYFGPGTRLTVT.

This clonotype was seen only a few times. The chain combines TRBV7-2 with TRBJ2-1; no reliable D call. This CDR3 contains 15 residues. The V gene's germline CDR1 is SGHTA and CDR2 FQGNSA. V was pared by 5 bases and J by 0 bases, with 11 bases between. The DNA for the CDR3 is TGTGCCAGCAGCCGTACTCAAAGCTCCTACAATGAGCAGTTCTTC. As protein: CASSRTQSSYNEQFF.

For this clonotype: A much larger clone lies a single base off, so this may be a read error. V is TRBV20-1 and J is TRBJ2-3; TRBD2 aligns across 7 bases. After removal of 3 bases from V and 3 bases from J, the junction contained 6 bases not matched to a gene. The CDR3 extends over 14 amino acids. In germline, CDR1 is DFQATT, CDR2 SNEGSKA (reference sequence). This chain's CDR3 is CSARSGIGTDTQYF. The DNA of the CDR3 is TGCAGTGCTAGGAGCGGGATAGGGACAGATACGCAGTATTTT.

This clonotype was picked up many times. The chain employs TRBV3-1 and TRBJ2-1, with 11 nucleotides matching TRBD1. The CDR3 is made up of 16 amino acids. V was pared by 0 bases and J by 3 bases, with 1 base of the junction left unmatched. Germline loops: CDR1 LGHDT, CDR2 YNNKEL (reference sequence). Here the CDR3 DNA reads TGTGCCAGCAGCCAAGAAGGGACAGGGGGCTACAATGAGCAGTTCTTC. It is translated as CASSQEGTGGYNEQFF.

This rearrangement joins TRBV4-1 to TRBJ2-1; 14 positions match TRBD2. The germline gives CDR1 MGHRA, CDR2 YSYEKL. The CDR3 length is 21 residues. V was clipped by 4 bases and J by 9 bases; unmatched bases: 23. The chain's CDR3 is CASSLVPYRDGGLAGVFEQFF. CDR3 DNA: TGCGCCAGCAGCCTCGTCCCCTATCGGGACGGGGGACTAGCGGGAGTTTTTGAGCAGTTCTTC.

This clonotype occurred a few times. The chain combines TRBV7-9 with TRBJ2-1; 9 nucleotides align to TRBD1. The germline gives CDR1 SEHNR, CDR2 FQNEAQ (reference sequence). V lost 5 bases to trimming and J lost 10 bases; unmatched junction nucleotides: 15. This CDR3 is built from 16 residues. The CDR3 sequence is CASSTLSGQGPQEQFF. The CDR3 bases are TGTGCCAGCAGCACTCTTTCGGGACAGGGCCCACAGGAGCAGTTCTTC.

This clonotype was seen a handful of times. The CDR3, as DNA: TGCGCCAGCAGCTTCGGAGGGACAGCCATCTATGGCTACACCTTC. Translating gives CASSFGGTAIYGYTF. The chain joins TRBV5-1 to TRBJ1-2; TRBD1 agrees at 7 bases. CDR3 size: 15 residues. The germline CDR1 and CDR2 sequences are SGHRS and YFSETQ. After removal of 2 bases from V and 4 bases from J, the junction contained 8 bases not matched to a gene.

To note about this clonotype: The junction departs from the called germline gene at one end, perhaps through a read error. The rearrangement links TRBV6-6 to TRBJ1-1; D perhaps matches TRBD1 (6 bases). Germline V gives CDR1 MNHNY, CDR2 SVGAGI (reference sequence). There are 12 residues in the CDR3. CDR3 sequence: CASKGGGATVLF. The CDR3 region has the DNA TGTGCCAGCAAAGGGGGGGGTGCCACCGTGCTCTTT.

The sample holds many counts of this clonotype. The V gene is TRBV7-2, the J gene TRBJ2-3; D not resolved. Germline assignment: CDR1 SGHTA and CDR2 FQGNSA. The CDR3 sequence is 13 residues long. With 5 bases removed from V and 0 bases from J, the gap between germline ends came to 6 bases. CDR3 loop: CASSTTSTDTQYF. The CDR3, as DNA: TGTGCCAGCAGCACCACTAGCACAGATACGCAGTATTTT.

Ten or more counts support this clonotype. This CDR3 is CASSPHTSGMTYEQYF. CDR3 coding DNA: TGTGCCAGCAGCCCCCATACTAGCGGGATGACCTACGAGCAGTACTTC. The chain has TRBV7-2 and TRBJ2-7; 10 nucleotides match TRBD2. CDR3 size: 16 residues. Losses at the gene ends were 5 bases for V and 2 bases for J; bases not matched to a gene: 9. Germline CDR1 reads SGHTA; CDR2 reads FQGNSA.

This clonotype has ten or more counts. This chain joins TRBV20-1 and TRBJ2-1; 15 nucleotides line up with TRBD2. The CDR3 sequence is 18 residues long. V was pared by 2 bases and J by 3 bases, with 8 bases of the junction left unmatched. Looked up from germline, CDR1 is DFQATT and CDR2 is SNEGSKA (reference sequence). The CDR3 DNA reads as TGCAGTGCTAGAAAGAGGACTAGCGGGAGGGTTAGCTACAATGAGCAGTTCTTC. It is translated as CSARKRTSGRVSYNEQFF.